This TCR beta chain was identified in a study of beta chain features in type 1 diabetes. The wider study: What patients shared with healthy donors was a similar profile of age, gender and cell yields. General study findings and limits: Any role of HLA type in TCRB rearrangement remained unresolved here. In type 1 diabetes patients, VDJ junctions had fewer insertions; deletions at these junctions were more frequent.

The authors reverse transcribed all of the isolated RNA, so sequencing captured expressed TCRB transcripts. Sequencing of naive, central memory and regulatory T cell samples gave an average of roughly 4 million reads. Here immunoSEQ multiplex PCR was the method, and the copy in TCRdb shows in-frame clones only, minus some. The sample records just over 600,000 clones, roughly 15% being singletons. This clone was seen more than once but under ten times. What it binds is unknown. The TCR sequence derives from a young man in good health. Input material: naive CD4+ T cells from blood.

The CDR3 DNA follows: TGTGCCAGCAGCGACATTGGGGCTACAGATACGCAGTATTTT. This encodes CASSDIGATDTQYF. The chain has TRBV2 and TRBJ2-3, with D possibly being TRBD1 (5 bases). Trimming pared 6 bases from V and 3 bases from J, leaving 13 bases between. Germline V gene sequence: CDR1 SNHLY, CDR2 FYNNEI. The CDR3 is made up of 14 amino acids. Full variable domain (missing parts from reference TRBV2 and TRBJ2-3): EPEVTQTPSHQVTQMGQEVILRCVPISNHLYFYWYRQILGQKVEFLVSFYNNEISEKSEIFDDQFSVERPDGSNFTLKIRSTKLEDSAMYFCASSDIGATDTQYFGPGTRLTVL.